This record concerns one T cell receptor beta chain sequence. An end of the junction differs from the germline gene, which may be a read error. Profiled with immunoSEQ multiplex PCR; TCRdb holds only in-frame clones, not every one. The table has over 70,000 clones, roughly nine tenths seen once. This sample stems from a study of T cell responses to AZD1222 COVID-19 vaccine. The germline CDR1 and CDR2 sequences are SGHRS and YFSETQ. This CDR3 comprises 15 residues. The sequencing used peripheral blood, collected 28 days after the second AZD1222 dose. J is TRBJ1-1 and V is TRBV5-1; D remains unclear. The source of this sequence is an adult who received the AZD1222 COVID-19 vaccine. The CDR3 sequence is CASRLDGRTYTEAFF. The CDR3 DNA reads as TGCGCCAGCAGATTGGACGGACGGACCTACACTGAAGCTTTCTTT.